The clone carrying this T cell receptor (beta chain) was counted between two and nine times. This sample stems from a study of T-cell memory formation after mild COVID-19. Study-wide context: TCR clusters mostly belonged to single donors.

TCRdb called the 5' RACE reads again in MiXCR, with one record for every CDR3 protein. The table lists around 420,000 distinct CDR3 sequences, roughly a quarter of them singletons. After removal of 5 bases from V and 3 bases from J, the junction contained 4 bases not matched to a gene. The CDR3 totals 14 residues. CDR1 and CDR2 (germline): LGHNT, FRNRAP. The V call is TRBV12-5, the J call TRBJ1-5; 7 bases match TRBD1. Source material: PBMCs or a T cell subset sorted from them (not recorded which). This receptor was identified in an adult woman who had mild COVID-19 (a few samples of this study predate the infection). Cell type and time point are not known. For the CDR3, the DNA is TGTGCTAGTGGTACGGGACAGCCCAATCAGCCCCAGCATTTT. Translation: CASGTGQPNQPQHF.